Listed below are T cell receptor beta chains from one sample, sequenced in a study of CD8 T cells in Susac syndrome. In TCRdb, the immunoSEQ multiplex PCR reads were re-called with MiXCR into one record per CDR3 protein. The sample contains some 200,000 distinct CDR3 sequences, 92% of which appear only once. The sample taken for sequencing was CD8+ T cells from PBMCs. All receptors derive from a human donor with multiple sclerosis. Each CDR3 is given with its conserved first and last residue. A D gene is named only where the DNA matches it firmly. The size entry is marked missing in some rows and otherwise reads once, few, many or a size class.

CDR3 DNA,CDR3 protein,V gene,J gene,clone size,D gene,CDR3 length
TGTGCCAGCAGTTTAGGGGCCAACACTGAAGCTTTCTTT,CASSLGANTEAFF,TRBV27,TRBJ1-1,NA,NA,13
TGTGCCAGCAGTCGACTAGCGGGAGGGCCGTCCGTCGAGCAGTTCTTC,CASSRLAGGPSVEQFF,TRBV12-3/TRBV12-4,TRBJ2-1,NA,TRBD2,16
TGCGCCAGCAGCTTCGACGGGTACTCCTACGAGCAGTACTTC,CASSFDGYSYEQYF,TRBV5-1,TRBJ2-7,NA,NA,14
TGTGCCAGCAGCTTAGCCCGAGTCCCGGGACAGGGGAGGGACACCGGGGAGCTGTTTTTT,CASSLARVPGQGRDTGELFF,TRBV7-8,TRBJ2-2,NA,TRBD1,20
TGTGCCAGCAGCCTTACCACTAGCGACACCGGGGAGCTGTTTTTT,CASSLTTSDTGELFF,TRBV5-8,TRBJ2-2,NA,TRBD2,15
TGTGCCATTCGGGGGGACCCCACAGATACGCAGTATTTT,CAIRGDPTDTQYF,TRBV15,TRBJ2-3,NA,TRBD2,13
TGTGCCAGCAGCGTCTCAGGGGGCCGGGAGACCCAGTACTTC,CASSVSGGRETQYF,TRBV9,TRBJ2-5,NA,TRBD1,14
TGTGCCAGCAGCCCCGGGACAGGGCTCTACGAGCAGTACTTC,CASSPGTGLYEQYF,TRBV5-6,TRBJ2-7,NA,TRBD1,14
TGTGCCAGCAGTGAAGTTGGGGTAATGGAAAAACTGTTTTTT,CASSEVGVMEKLFF,TRBV6-1,TRBJ1-4,NA,NA,14
TGTGCCAGCAGCTCCCTAGCGGGAGGGTGGAATGAGCAGTTCTTC,CASSSLAGGWNEQFF,TRBV5-6,TRBJ2-1,NA,TRBD2,15
TGTGCCAGCAGATATGGACTAGCGGGCAATGAGCAGTTCTTC,CASRYGLAGNEQFF,TRBV2,TRBJ2-1,NA,TRBD2,14
TGTGCCAGCAGACACGGACTAGCTGAGACTACGCAGTATTTT,CASRHGLAETTQYF,TRBV7-8,TRBJ2-3,NA,TRBD2,14
TGTGCCAGCAGCCAAGATCCGTTAATGAACACTGAAGCTTTCTTT,CASSQDPLMNTEAFF,TRBV4-2,TRBJ1-1,NA,NA,15
TGTGCCAGCAGCTCTCCACAGGGTGGTTCCTCCTACGAGCAGTACTTC,CASSSPQGGSSYEQYF,TRBV7-9,TRBJ2-7,NA,NA,16
TGTGCCAGCAAGGCTAGCGGAAGCACAGATACGCAGTATTTT,CASKASGSTDTQYF,TRBV27,TRBJ2-3,NA,TRBD2,14
TGTGCCAGTGCCCACAATGAGCAGTTCTTC,CASAHNEQFF,TRBV2,TRBJ2-1,NA,NA,10
TGTGCCTGGAGTCAGGGACTAGCGGAGTACACAGATACGCAGTATTTT,CAWSQGLAEYTDTQYF,TRBV30,TRBJ2-3,NA,TRBD2,16
TGTGCCTGGAGCCAGGGGAACACCGGGGAGCTGTTTTTT,CAWSQGNTGELFF,TRBV30,TRBJ2-2,NA,NA,13
TGTGCCAGCAGCCCACCCGGGGGGGTCCCAACAGATACGCAGTATTTT,CASSPPGGVPTDTQYF,TRBV11-2,TRBJ2-3,NA,TRBD2,16
TGTGCCAGTAGTATAACCGGGACTAGCGCATTAAATGAGCAGTTCTTC,CASSITGTSALNEQFF,TRBV19,TRBJ2-1,NA,TRBD2,16
TGTGCCAGCCGCGACCCCCGACTAGGGCAGTTCTTC,CASRDPRLGQFF,TRBV27,TRBJ2-1,NA,NA,12
TGTGCCAGCAGCGTAGTGGACAGTACCTACGAGCAGTACTTC,CASSVVDSTYEQYF,TRBV9,TRBJ2-7,few,NA,14
TGTGCCACCAGTGGTGCCGACAGCTTCAATCAGCCCCAGCATTTT,CATSGADSFNQPQHF,TRBV24-1,TRBJ1-5,NA,NA,15
TGTGCCAGTGGTACTAGCGCTGGAGAGACCCAGTACTTC,CASGTSAGETQYF,TRBV19,TRBJ2-5,NA,TRBD2,13
TGTGCCAGCAGCTTAGGGCGGAGTATAATTTCTAACTATGGCTACACCTTC,CASSLGRSIISNYGYTF,TRBV13,TRBJ1-2,NA,NA,17
TGTGCCAGCAGCTTTGGGACAGGGGAAAACACCATATATTTT,CASSFGTGENTIYF,TRBV5-6,TRBJ1-3,few,TRBD1,14
TGCGCCAGCAGCCAAGGTTCCGCAACTAATGAAAAACTGTTTTTT,CASSQGSATNEKLFF,TRBV4-1,TRBJ1-4,NA,NA,15
TGTGCCAGCAGTCTCCGGACAGGGCGAGGGGGTGGCTACACCTTC,CASSLRTGRGGGYTF,TRBV27,TRBJ1-2,NA,TRBD1,15
TGTGCCAGCAGCCAGGGGCAATTCTACGAGCAGTACTTC,CASSQGQFYEQYF,TRBV13,TRBJ2-7,NA,NA,13
TGTGCCAGCAGCCCAGGACAGGGTAAGGATGAGCAGTTCTTC,CASSPGQGKDEQFF,TRBV7-9,TRBJ2-1,NA,TRBD1,14
TGTGCCAGCAGCGTAGAATCGGGGGGCATTTACGAGCAGTACTTC,CASSVESGGIYEQYF,TRBV9,TRBJ2-7,NA,NA,15
TGCAGTGCTAAGGGGGGCGTAAGCTCGGGAAACACCATATATTTT,CSAKGGVSSGNTIYF,TRBV20-1,TRBJ1-3,NA,NA,15
TGTGCCAGCAGGCGGACAGGGCAGAATGAAAAACTGTTTTTT,CASRRTGQNEKLFF,TRBV12-3/TRBV12-4,TRBJ1-4,NA,TRBD1,14
TGTGCCAGCAGTTACCTTGACAGGGAGCAGTACTTC,CASSYLDREQYF,TRBV6-2/TRBV6-3,TRBJ2-7,NA,NA,12
TGTGCCAGTCACCGTAGTTCCAGGGAGATCTCCTACGAGCAGTACTTC,CASHRSSREISYEQYF,TRBV6-2/TRBV6-3,TRBJ2-7,few,NA,16
TGTGCCAGCAGCCAAGGTGCGGGAGTGGGAAATGAGCAGTTCTTC,CASSQGAGVGNEQFF,TRBV3-1,TRBJ2-1,once,TRBD2,15
TGTGCCAGTAGTTCCGGGGGGACAACGACTGAAGCTTTCTTT,CASSSGGTTTEAFF,TRBV19,TRBJ1-1,NA,NA,14
TGTGCCAGCAGCCAAGAAGGCATTCCCTCTGGAAACACCATATATTTT,CASSQEGIPSGNTIYF,TRBV3-1,TRBJ1-3,NA,NA,16
TGTGCCAGCAGCCCCTGGGGGGCAGGGACGCAAGCTTTCTTT,CASSPWGAGTQAFF,TRBV4-2,TRBJ1-1,NA,NA,14
TGTGCCAGCAGTGAAGGGAGCGAGCAGTACTTC,CASSEGSEQYF,TRBV25-1,TRBJ2-7,NA,NA,11
TGTGCCAGCAGTTTGGCGCGGGGGAGCTCCTACGAGCAGTACTTC,CASSLARGSSYEQYF,TRBV12-3/TRBV12-4,TRBJ2-7,NA,TRBD2,15
TGCGCCAGCAGCTTTTGGTTCCGTTCACGGGCCGGCTACACCTTC,CASSFWFRSRAGYTF,TRBV5-1,TRBJ1-2,few,NA,15
TGTGCCAGCGGGTTGGGGACAGGGGTCTCTGGGGCCAACGTCCTGACTTTC,CASGLGTGVSGANVLTF,TRBV27,TRBJ2-6,NA,TRBD1,17
TGTGCCAGCAGCTCCCAAATCGACCGGCTCTACGAAGCTTTCTTT,CASSSQIDRLYEAFF,TRBV7-9,TRBJ1-1,NA,NA,15
TGTGCCACCAGCCCCAGGTCTGTGGGGCAGCAGTACTTC,CATSPRSVGQQYF,TRBV15,TRBJ2-7,NA,NA,13
TGTGCCAGCAGCTTATGGGTCGGACAGGGGAGCACAGATACGCAGTATTTT,CASSLWVGQGSTDTQYF,TRBV7-3,TRBJ2-3,NA,TRBD1,17
TGCGCCAGCACCGTCCGCCAGGACCGGGACAGGGAAAGTATTGGCGGGGACGAGCAGTACTTC,CASTVRQDRDRESIGGDEQYF,TRBV5-1,TRBJ2-7,NA,TRBD1,21
TGCAGTGCTAGAGATTCGGGGACTAACACCGGGGAGCTGTTTTTT,CSARDSGTNTGELFF,TRBV20-1,TRBJ2-2,NA,NA,15
TGTGCCAGCAGAGCCGCGAGCGGGGGGATCACAGATACGCAGTATTTT,CASRAASGGITDTQYF,TRBV2,TRBJ2-3,NA,TRBD2,16